The 5 T cell receptor beta chains given below trace back to one sample, sequenced in a study of OX40 agonist ivuxolimab in advanced cancers. Only in-frame clones appear in the TCRdb table, and some are missing; sequencing was by immunoSEQ multiplex PCR. There are 77,000 or so clones in the sample; about 90% occur only once, and about 0.5% lies in the top ten. This specimen was CD4+ or CD8+ T cells sorted from blood, taken in a trial of the OX40 agonist ivuxolimab. The source is an adult with an advanced solid tumor such as melanoma, head and neck, liver or kidney cancer.

This chain connects TRBV6-4 to TRBJ1-2, with D possibly being TRBD1 (6 bases). This CDR3 has 14 amino acids. V lost 7 bases and J lost 7, with 19 bases in between. Germline V gene lookup returns CDR1 MRHNA and CDR2 SNTAGT. Written as DNA, the CDR3 is TGTGCCAGCAAGGTCTCAGAGGACAGTTCTGGCTACACCTTC. Translation: CASKVSEDSSGYTF.

The genes are TRBV27 and TRBJ2-5; D not resolved. CDR3 length: 16 residues. Germline assignment: CDR1 MNHEY and CDR2 SMNVEV (reference sequence). The V end lost 4 bases, the J end lost 1 base, and 16 bases lay between the germline ends. CDR3 in DNA: TGTGCCAGCAGTTCCCGGGCCCTGATCTTCCAAGAGACCCAGTACTTC. Translation gives CASSSRALIFQETQYF.

The chain has TRBV18 and TRBJ2-3; 9 positions agree with TRBD2. Germline V gene data show CDR1 as KGHSH and CDR2 as LQKENI. This CDR3 has 17 amino acids. The V segment lost 3 bases and the J segment 4 bases; nucleotides outside the gene matches: 11. CDR3 DNA sequence: TGTGCCAGCTCACCGCTACTGGCGGGAGGGGGGCCAGATACGCAGTATTTT. Protein: CASSPLLAGGGPDTQYF. Based on the CDR3 plus reference TRBV18 and TRBJ2-3, the full variable domain is NAGVMQNPRHLVRRRGQEARLRCSPMKGHSHVYWYRQLPEEGLKFMVYLQKENIIDESGMPKERFSAEFPKEGPSILRIQQVVRGDSAAYFCASSPLLAGGGPDTQYFGPGTRLTVL.

This rearrangement joins TRBV5-1 to TRBJ1-1, with a tentative D call TRBD1 (5 bases). Germline values: CDR1 SGHRS, CDR2 YFSETQ. V lost 2 bases and J 10 bases, leaving 24 bases between the germline ends. The CDR3 spans 16 residues. CDR3 DNA sequence: TGCGCCAGCAGCTTAGCCCTTGGGGGGAGGAATGTACGAGCTTTCTTT. Its protein product is CASSLALGGRNVRAFF.

The sample holds a few counts of this clone. J is TRBJ1-6 and V is TRBV7-2, with D uncertain. The V end was cut by 2 bases, the J end by 7 bases, with 3 bases between. CDR3 length: 12 residues. Germline CDR1 SGHTA, CDR2 FQGNSA. The CDR3 loop is CASSLQNSPLHF. CDR3 nucleotides: TGTGCCAGCAGCTTACAAAATTCACCCCTCCACTTT.